The 20 T cell receptor beta chains in this list originate from one sample, sequenced in a study of blood T cell repertoires in COVID-19. Profiling relied on immunoSEQ multiplex PCR, and the TCRdb table lists in-frame clones only, not all of them. Counted here are under 150,000 clones, approximately 83% occurring once; the ten biggest clones make up approximately 10%. Input material: peripheral blood. These receptor sequences come from a man older than 75 with acute or convalescent COVID-19.

The chain couples TRBV5-6 to TRBJ2-7; D is uncertain. The germline V gene has CDR1 SGHDT and CDR2 YYEEEE. Trimming took 4 bases from V and 6 from J, leaving 8 bases between them. The CDR3 totals 11 residues. Written as DNA, the CDR3 is TGTGCCAGCAGCCAGAATGGCGAGCAGTACTTC. Amino acids: CASSQNGEQYF.

Details on this clone: Distinct nucleotide sequences in the sample also encode this CDR3. The chain is built from TRBV3-1 (or the pseudogene TRBV3-2) and TRBJ2-5; no definite D call. This CDR3 has 12 residues. CDR1 and CDR2 (germline): LGHDT, YNNKEL (reference sequence). The ends were cut back, 1 base at V and 5 bases at J, with 5 bases in the middle. The CDR3 spells CASSQVRETQYF. CDR3 DNA: TGTGCCAGCAGCCAAGTGCGGGAGACCCAGTACTTC.

The rearrangement links TRBV6-2 or TRBV6-3 to TRBJ1-5, with a weak D call TRBD1 (5 bases). Germline assignment: CDR1 MNHEY and CDR2 SVGEGT. This CDR3 has 16 residues. V was pared by 6 bases and J by 0 bases, with 15 bases between. The CDR3 nucleotides read TGTGCCAGCAGCCTCAAGGCGGGGACTAGCAATCAGCCCCAGCATTTT. Its protein is CASSLKAGTSNQPQHF.

This clone was detected a few times. This chain connects TRBV7-2 to TRBJ1-1, with TRBD1 as a possible D gene (6 bases). The CDR3 length is 16 residues. The germline V and J ends were trimmed by 5 bases and 0 bases, with 16 bases remaining between them. The V gene's germline CDR1 is SGHTA and CDR2 FQGNSA. The CDR3: CASSPRDTRLNTEAFF. CDR3 nucleotide sequence: TGTGCCAGCAGCCCCCGGGACACCCGATTGAACACTGAAGCTTTCTTT. The full variable domain, completed using reference TRBV7-2 and TRBJ1-1, is GAGVSQSPSNKVTEKGKDVELRCDPISGHTALYWYRQSLGQGLEFLIYFQGNSAPDKSGLPSDRFSAERTGGSVSTLTIQRTQQEDSAVYLCASSPRDTRLNTEAFFGQGTRLTVV.

V is TRBV18 and J is TRBJ2-7, with D possibly matching TRBD1 (6 bases). The CDR3 totals 15 residues. The V end lost 3 bases, the J end lost 0 bases, and 12 bases lay between the germline ends. Germline values: CDR1 KGHSH, CDR2 LQKENI. For the CDR3, the DNA is TGTGCCAGCTCACCCAGGGCAGGGGACTCCTACGAGCAGTACTTC. Its protein product is CASSPRAGDSYEQYF.

This chain links TRBV14 with TRBJ2-3, with 8 bases fitting TRBD2. The CDR3 length is 18 residues. From germline, CDR1 is SGHDN and CDR2 FVKESK. After removal of 2 bases from V and 3 bases from J, the junction contained 13 bases not matched to a gene. The CDR3 DNA follows: TGTGCCAGCAGCCAAACCCCGGGTAAAGTAGCGGGGACAGATACGCAGTATTTT. Protein sequence: CASSQTPGKVAGTDTQYF.

This sequence joins TRBV5-1 and TRBJ1-4, with D possibly matching TRBD1 (5 bases). Germline CDR1 reads SGHRS; CDR2 reads YFSETQ. The CDR3 has 16 amino acids. Trimming took 0 bases from V and 3 from J, leaving 12 bases between them. The CDR3 DNA is TGCGCCAGCAGCTTGGCCGGGGGGGAAGCTAATGAAAAACTGTTTTTT. As protein: CASSLAGGEANEKLFF.

For the CDR3, the DNA is TGTGCCAGCAGGGAACAGGGGGCTAATTCACCCCTCCACTTT. It specifies CASREQGANSPLHF. The J gene is TRBJ1-6, the V gene TRBV5-6; 9 nucleotides agree with TRBD1. The junction had 3 bases not matched to a gene; V was cut back by 5 bases and J by 6 bases. Looked up from germline, CDR1 is SGHDT and CDR2 is YYEEEE. The CDR3 runs 14 residues.

The gene calls are TRBV3-1 (or the pseudogene TRBV3-2) and TRBJ2-1, with D maybe TRBD1 (5 bases). The CDR3 is made up of 15 amino acids. Trimming removed 6 bases at V and 0 bases at J, with 12 bases between. Per the germline V gene, CDR1 is LGHDT and CDR2 is YNNKEL (reference sequence). CDR3 sequence: CASSDRPTSYNEQFF. Here the CDR3 DNA reads TGTGCCAGCAGTGACAGACCTACCTCCTACAATGAGCAGTTCTTC.

The V gene is TRBV25-1, the J gene TRBJ1-1; TRBD1 aligns across 10 bases. In germline, CDR1 is MGHDK, CDR2 SYGVNS. V was clipped by 6 bases and J by 7 bases; unmatched bases: 5. The CDR3 has 13 residues. Here the CDR3 DNA reads TGTGCCAGCAGCCGACAGGGGGCGAGTGAAGCTTTCTTT. This translates into CASSRQGASEAFF.

The chain joins TRBV12-3 or TRBV12-4 to TRBJ2-3; 7 positions match TRBD2. The CDR3 consists of 12 residues. Trimming removed 3 bases from V and 9 bases from J; junction bases left unmatched: 3. The CDR3 spells CASSFRGETQYF. CDR3 nucleotides: TGTGCCAGCAGTTTTCGGGGGGAGACGCAGTATTTT.

This clone has just a few counts. The chain employs TRBV3-1 (or the pseudogene TRBV3-2) and TRBJ1-5; D is perhaps TRBD1 (5 bases). V was clipped by 1 base and J by 3 bases, with 10 bases between them. The CDR3 is made up of 15 amino acids. The germline V gene has CDR1 LGHDT and CDR2 YNNKEL (reference sequence). CDR3 region: CASSQAGGTNQPQHF. As DNA, the CDR3 is TGTGCCAGCAGCCAAGCCGGGGGGACCAATCAGCCCCAGCATTTT.

The genes are TRBV19 and TRBJ2-3; no reliable D call. V was trimmed by 6 bases and J by 4 bases, leaving 17 bases between them. Germline V lookup: CDR1 LNHDA, CDR2 SQIVND (reference sequence). This CDR3 has 15 amino acids. CDR3 coding DNA: TGTGCCAGTAGCCCCGGTCGCACTCCCGCAGATACGCAGTATTTT. Translating gives CASSPGRTPADTQYF.

The chain employs TRBV3-1 (or the pseudogene TRBV3-2) and TRBJ2-7, with 9 bases fitting TRBD1. J gave up 5 bases and V 4 bases, and 12 bases lay outside the gene matches. The CDR3 consists of 16 residues. Germline V lookup: CDR1 LGHDT, CDR2 YNNKEL (reference sequence). CDR3 in DNA: TGTGCCAGCAGCCCTCTGGGGACAGGGACTTCCAACGAGCAGTACTTC. Translated, it gives CASSPLGTGTSNEQYF.

V usage is TRBV5-1 and J usage is TRBJ2-1; 10 bases align to TRBD2. This CDR3 is 15 amino acids long. CDR1 is SGHRS, CDR2 YFSETQ, per germline. Trimming removed 3 bases from V and 7 bases from J; junction bases left unmatched: 7. The CDR3: CASSWLAGVGNEQFF. The CDR3 bases are TGCGCCAGCAGCTGGCTAGCGGGAGTTGGAAATGAGCAGTTCTTC.

The chain joins TRBV9 to TRBJ2-3; tentatively, D is TRBD1 (5 bases). The length of the CDR3 is 15 residues. Germline V gives CDR1 SGDLS, CDR2 YYNGEE. V was trimmed by 2 bases and J by 0 bases, leaving 10 bases between them. CDR3 region: CASSVRVLSTDTQYF. The CDR3 bases are TGTGCCAGCAGCGTCAGGGTGCTTAGCACAGATACGCAGTATTTT.

The V call is TRBV11-2, the J call TRBJ2-7, with TRBD1 matching 8 bases. The CDR3 has 15 residues. J was trimmed by 4 bases and V by 1 base; bases with no gene match: 6. Germline CDR1 is SGHAT and CDR2 is FQNNGV. CDR3 loop: CASSLGQGRIYEQYF. CDR3 DNA: TGTGCCAGCAGCTTAGGACAGGGGAGAATTTACGAGCAGTACTTC.

This clone was counted only a few times. The chain couples TRBV7-8 to TRBJ2-7, with 14 nucleotides matching TRBD2. Germline assignment: CDR1 SGHVS and CDR2 FQNEAQ. The CDR3 sequence is 16 residues long. The trim removed 4 bases at V and 2 bases at J, leaving 4 bases unmatched. CDR3 amino acids: CASSYKTSGGAYEQYF. CDR3 bases: TGTGCCAGCAGCTACAAGACTAGCGGGGGGGCCTACGAGCAGTACTTC.

The rearrangement uses TRBV12-3 or TRBV12-4 and TRBJ2-2; no clear D. The CDR3 has 13 residues. V was pared by 5 bases and J by 5 bases, with 9 bases between. The CDR3 nucleotides are TGTGCCAGCAGTCCACAGTCTACCGGGGAGCTGTTTTTT. Its translation is CASSPQSTGELFF.

This chain links TRBV27 with TRBJ1-2, with 7 bases matching TRBD1. After removal of 6 bases from V and 9 bases from J, the junction contained 7 bases not matched to a gene. Germline values: CDR1 MNHEY, CDR2 SMNVEV (reference sequence). CDR3 length: 12 residues. Here the CDR3 DNA reads TGTGCCAGCAGCCCGGGACAGTCTCGCTACACCTTC. Its translation is CASSPGQSRYTF.